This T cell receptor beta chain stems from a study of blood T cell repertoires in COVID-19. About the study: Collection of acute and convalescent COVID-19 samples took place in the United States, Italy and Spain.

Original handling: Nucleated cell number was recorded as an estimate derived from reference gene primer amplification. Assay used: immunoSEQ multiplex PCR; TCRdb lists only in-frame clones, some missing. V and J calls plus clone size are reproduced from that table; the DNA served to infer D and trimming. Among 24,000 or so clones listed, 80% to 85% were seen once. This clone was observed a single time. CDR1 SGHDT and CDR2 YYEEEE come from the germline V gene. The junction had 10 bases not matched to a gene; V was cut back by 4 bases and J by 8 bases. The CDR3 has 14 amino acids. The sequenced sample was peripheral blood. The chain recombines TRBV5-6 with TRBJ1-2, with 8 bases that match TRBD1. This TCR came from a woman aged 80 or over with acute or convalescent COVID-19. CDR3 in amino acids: CASSPPPGGGGYTF. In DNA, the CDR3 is TGTGCCAGCAGCCCGCCGCCAGGGGGCGGGGGCTACACCTTC.